This T cell receptor beta chain was profiled in a study of CD8+ T cells in alopecia areata. Points on this clone: Its target is unknown.

As the sequencing template, cDNA was produced by extracting RNA and reverse transcribing it. Some clones are missing from TCRdb's copy, which holds only in-frame ones; the method was immunoSEQ multiplex PCR. The table has about 150,000 clones, 54% seen once. Indicated treatment: oral pan-JAK inhibitor, 5-10 mg twice daily. Peripheral blood and lesional scalp punch biopsies were taken from alopecia areata patients. Researchers picked out CD4+ and CD8+ T cells from PBMCs by sorting. The CDR3 length is 17 residues. V shed 4 bases, J shed 3 bases, and the junction held 16 bases outside the gene matches. Germline-derived CDR1 and CDR2 are SGHNT and YYREEE (reference sequence). Study-level points and caveats: Scalp sequencing also captures normal skin's resident alphabeta T cells.

The chain employs TRBV5-4 and TRBJ2-7; the match to TRBD1 covers 7 bases. Source: CD8+ T cells sorted from blood, taken at week 4, from a patient treated with tofacitinib. The receptor was isolated from a human donor with alopecia areata. The DNA for the CDR3 is TGTGCCAGCAGCCAAGACAGGGAAATCCCCAAAAACTACGAGCAGTACTTC. It codes for CASSQDREIPKNYEQYF. Full variable domain (rest looked up from reference TRBV5-4 and TRBJ2-7): ETGVTQSPTHLIKTRGQQVTLRCSSQSGHNTVSWYQQALGQGPQFIFQYYREEENGRGNFPPRFSGLQFPNYSSELNVNALELDDSALYLCASSQDREIPKNYEQYFGPGTRLTVT.